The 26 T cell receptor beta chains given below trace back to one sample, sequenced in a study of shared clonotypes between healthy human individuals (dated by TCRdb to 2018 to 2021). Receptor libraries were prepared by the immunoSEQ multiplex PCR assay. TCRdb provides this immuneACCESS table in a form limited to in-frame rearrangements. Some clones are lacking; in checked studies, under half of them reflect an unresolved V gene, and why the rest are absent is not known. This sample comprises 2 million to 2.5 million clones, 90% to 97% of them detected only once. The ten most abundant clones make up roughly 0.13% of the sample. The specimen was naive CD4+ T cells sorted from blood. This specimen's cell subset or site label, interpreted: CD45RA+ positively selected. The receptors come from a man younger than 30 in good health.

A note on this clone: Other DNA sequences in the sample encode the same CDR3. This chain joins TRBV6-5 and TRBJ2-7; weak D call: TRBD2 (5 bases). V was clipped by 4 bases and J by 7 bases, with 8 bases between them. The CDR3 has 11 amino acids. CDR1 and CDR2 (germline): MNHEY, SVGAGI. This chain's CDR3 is CASSLGGEQYF. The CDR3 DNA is TGTGCCAGCAGTTTAGGAGGTGAGCAGTACTTC.

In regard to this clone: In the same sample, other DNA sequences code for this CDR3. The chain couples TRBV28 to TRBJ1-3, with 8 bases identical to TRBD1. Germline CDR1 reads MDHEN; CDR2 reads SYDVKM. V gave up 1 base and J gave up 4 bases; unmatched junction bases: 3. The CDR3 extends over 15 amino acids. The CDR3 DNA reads TGTGCCAGCAGTTTATCCGGGACAGGCGGAAACACCATATATTTT. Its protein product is CASSLSGTGGNTIYF.

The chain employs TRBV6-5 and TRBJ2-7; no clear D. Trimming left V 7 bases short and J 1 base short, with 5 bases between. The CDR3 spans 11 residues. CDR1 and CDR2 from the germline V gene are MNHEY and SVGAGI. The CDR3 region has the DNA TGTGCCAGCATACTATCCTACGAGCAGTACTTC. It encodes CASILSYEQYF.

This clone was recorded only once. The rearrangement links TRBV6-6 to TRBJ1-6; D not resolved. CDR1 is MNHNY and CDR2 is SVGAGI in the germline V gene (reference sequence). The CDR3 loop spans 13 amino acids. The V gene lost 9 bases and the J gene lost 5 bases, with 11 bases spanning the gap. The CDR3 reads CASAGRDNSPLHF. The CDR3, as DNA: TGTGCCAGTGCAGGACGGGATAATTCACCCCTCCACTTT.

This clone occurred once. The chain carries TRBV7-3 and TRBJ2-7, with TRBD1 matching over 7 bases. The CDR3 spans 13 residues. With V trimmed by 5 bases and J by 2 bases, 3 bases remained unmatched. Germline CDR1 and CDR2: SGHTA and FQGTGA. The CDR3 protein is CASSMDRTYEQYF. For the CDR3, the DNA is TGTGCCAGCAGCATGGACAGGACCTACGAGCAGTACTTC.

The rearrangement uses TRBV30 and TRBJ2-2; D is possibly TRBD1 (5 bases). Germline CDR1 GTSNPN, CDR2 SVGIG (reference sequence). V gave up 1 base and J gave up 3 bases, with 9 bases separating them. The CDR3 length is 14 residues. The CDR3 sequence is CAWSEGRYTGELFF. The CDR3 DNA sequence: TGTGCCTGGAGTGAGGGGCGGTACACCGGGGAGCTGTTTTTT.

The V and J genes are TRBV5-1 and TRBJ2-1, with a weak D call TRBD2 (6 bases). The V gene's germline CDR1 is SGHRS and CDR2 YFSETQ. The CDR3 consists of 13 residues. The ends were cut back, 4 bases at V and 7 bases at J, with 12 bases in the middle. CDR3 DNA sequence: TGCGCCAGCAGCCCGGGGGTGGTGAATGAGCAGTTCTTC. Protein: CASSPGVVNEQFF.

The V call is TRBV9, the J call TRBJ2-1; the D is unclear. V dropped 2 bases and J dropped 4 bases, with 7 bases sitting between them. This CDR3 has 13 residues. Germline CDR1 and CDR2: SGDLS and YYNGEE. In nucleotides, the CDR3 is TGTGCCAGCAGCGTTCAGTTGTACAATGAGCAGTTCTTC. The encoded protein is CASSVQLYNEQFF.

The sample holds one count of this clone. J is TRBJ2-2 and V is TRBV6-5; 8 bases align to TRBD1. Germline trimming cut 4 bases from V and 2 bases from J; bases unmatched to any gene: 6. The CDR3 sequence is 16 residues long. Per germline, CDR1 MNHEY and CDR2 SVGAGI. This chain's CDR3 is CASSFRQGPNTGELFF. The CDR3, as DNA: TGTGCCAGCAGTTTTAGACAGGGGCCCAACACCGGGGAGCTGTTTTTT.

The CDR3 region is CASSWRGDGNQPQHF. CDR3 DNA: TGTGCCAGCAGTTGGAGGGGCGACGGCAATCAGCCCCAGCATTTT. The V call is TRBV27, the J call TRBJ1-5; tentative D call: TRBD1 (5 bases). CDR1 MNHEY and CDR2 SMNVEV come from the germline V gene (reference sequence). The CDR3 is made up of 15 amino acids. V was pared by 4 bases and J by 2 bases, with 12 bases between.

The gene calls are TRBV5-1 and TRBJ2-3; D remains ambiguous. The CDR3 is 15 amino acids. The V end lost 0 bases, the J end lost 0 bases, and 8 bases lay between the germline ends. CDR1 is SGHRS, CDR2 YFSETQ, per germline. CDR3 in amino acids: CASSLALRSTDTQYF. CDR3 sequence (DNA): TGCGCCAGCAGCTTGGCCTTAAGGAGCACAGATACGCAGTATTTT.

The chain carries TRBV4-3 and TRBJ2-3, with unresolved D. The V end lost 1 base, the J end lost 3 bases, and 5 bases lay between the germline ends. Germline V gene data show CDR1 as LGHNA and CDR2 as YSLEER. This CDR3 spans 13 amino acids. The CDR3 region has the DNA TGCGCCAGCAGCCAAGGACTTACAGATACGCAGTATTTT. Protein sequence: CASSQGLTDTQYF.

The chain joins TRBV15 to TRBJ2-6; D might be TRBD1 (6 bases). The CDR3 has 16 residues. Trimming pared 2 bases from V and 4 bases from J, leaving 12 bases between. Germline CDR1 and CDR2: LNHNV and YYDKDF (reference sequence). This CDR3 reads CATSRNQGSGANVLTF. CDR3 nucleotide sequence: TGTGCCACCAGCAGAAACCAGGGGTCAGGGGCCAACGTCCTGACTTTC.

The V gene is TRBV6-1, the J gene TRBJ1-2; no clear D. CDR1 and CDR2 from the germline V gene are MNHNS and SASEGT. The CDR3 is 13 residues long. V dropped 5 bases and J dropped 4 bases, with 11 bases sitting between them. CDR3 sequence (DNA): TGTGCCAGCAGTCAGGCAGCGGCCTATGGCTACACCTTC. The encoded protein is CASSQAAAYGYTF.

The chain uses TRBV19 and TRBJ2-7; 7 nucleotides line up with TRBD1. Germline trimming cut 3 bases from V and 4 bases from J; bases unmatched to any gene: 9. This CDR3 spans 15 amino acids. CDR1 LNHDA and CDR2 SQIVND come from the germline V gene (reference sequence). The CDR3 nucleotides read TGTGCCAGTAGTATCTCGGGACAGCTCGTTTACGAGCAGTACTTC. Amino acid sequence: CASSISGQLVYEQYF.

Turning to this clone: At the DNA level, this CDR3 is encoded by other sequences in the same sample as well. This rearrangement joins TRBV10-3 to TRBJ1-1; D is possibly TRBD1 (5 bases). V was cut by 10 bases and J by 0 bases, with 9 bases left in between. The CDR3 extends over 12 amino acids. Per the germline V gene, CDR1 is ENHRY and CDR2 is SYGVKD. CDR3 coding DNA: TGTGCCAGCCAGGGTCTGAACACTGAAGCTTTCTTT. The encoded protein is CASQGLNTEAFF.

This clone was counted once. The CDR3: CASSYSAGTSGYEQYF. As DNA, the CDR3 is TGTGCCAGCAGTTACTCGGCCGGGACTAGCGGCTACGAGCAGTACTTC. This chain connects TRBV6-5 to TRBJ2-7, with TRBD2 identical over 11 bases. Germline values: CDR1 MNHEY, CDR2 SVGAGI. The J segment lost 3 bases and the V segment lost 0 bases, leaving 4 bases of the junction unmatched. This CDR3 comprises 16 residues.

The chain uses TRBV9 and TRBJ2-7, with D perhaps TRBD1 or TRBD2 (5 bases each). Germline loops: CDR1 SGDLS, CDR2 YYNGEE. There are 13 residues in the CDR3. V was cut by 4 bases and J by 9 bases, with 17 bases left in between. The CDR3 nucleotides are TGTGCCAGCAGCCCCTCTGAGGGGTCGGGGCAGTACTTC. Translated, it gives CASSPSEGSGQYF.

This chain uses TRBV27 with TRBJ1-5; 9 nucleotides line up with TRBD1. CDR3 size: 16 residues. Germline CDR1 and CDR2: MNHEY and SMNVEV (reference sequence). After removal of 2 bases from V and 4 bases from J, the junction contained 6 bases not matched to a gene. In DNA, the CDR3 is TGTGCCAGCAGTTTACTAGGACAGGGGCAGAATCAGCCCCAGCATTTT. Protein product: CASSLLGQGQNQPQHF.

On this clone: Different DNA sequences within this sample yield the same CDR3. CDR3 in DNA: TGTGCCAGCTCTCAGGGTCAGCAAGAGACCCAGTACTTC. Its translation: CASSQGQQETQYF. This chain connects TRBV18 to TRBJ2-5; possibly TRBD1 for D (5 bases). V was clipped by 6 bases and J by 2 bases, with 10 bases between them. The CDR3 runs 13 residues. Germline CDR1 is KGHSH and CDR2 is LQKENI.

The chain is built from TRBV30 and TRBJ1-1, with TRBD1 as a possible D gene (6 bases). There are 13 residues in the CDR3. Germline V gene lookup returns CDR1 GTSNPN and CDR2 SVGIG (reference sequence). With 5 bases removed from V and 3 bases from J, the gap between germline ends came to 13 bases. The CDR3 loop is CAWEQGRHTEAFF. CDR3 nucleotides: TGTGCCTGGGAGCAGGGGAGGCACACTGAAGCTTTCTTT.

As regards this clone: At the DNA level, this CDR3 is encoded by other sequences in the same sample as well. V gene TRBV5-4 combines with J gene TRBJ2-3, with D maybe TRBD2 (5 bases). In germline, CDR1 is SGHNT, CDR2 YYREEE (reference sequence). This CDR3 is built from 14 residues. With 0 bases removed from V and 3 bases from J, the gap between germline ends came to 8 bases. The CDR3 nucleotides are TGTGCCAGCAGCTTGGGGCTAGCAACAGATACGCAGTATTTT. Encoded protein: CASSLGLATDTQYF.

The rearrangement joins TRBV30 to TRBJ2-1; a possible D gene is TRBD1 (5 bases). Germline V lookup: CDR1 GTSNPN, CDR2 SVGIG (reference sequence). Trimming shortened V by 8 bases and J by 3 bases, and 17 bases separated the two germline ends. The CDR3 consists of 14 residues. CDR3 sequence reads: CALPWGADYNEQFF. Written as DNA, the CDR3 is TGTGCCCTGCCGTGGGGCGCGGACTACAATGAGCAGTTCTTC.

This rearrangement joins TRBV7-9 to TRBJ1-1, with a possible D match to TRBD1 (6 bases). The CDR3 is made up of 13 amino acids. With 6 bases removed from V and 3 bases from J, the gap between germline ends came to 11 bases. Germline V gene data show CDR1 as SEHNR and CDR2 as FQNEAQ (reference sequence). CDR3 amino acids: CASSSDRDTEAFF. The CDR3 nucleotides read TGTGCCAGCAGTTCGGACAGAGACACTGAAGCTTTCTTT.

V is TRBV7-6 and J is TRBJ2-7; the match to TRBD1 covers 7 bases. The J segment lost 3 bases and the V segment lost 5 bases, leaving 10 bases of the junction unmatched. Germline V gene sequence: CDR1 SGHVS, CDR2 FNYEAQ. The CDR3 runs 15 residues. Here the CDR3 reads CASSVRDRGDYEQYF. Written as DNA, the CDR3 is TGTGCCAGCAGCGTAAGGGACAGAGGGGACTACGAGCAGTACTTC.

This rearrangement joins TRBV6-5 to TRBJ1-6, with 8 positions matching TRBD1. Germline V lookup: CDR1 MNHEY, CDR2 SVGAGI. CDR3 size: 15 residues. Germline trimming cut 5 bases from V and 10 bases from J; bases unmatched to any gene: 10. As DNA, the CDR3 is TGTGCCAGCAGTCTGACAGGGGATTCTTGGTCACCCCTCCACTTT. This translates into CASSLTGDSWSPLHF.